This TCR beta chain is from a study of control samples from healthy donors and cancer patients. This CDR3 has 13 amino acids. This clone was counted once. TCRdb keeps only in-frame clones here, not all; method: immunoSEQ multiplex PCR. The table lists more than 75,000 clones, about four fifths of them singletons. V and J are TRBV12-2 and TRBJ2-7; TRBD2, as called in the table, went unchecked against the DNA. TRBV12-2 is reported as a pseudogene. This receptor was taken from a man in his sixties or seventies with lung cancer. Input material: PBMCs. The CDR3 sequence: CASRYGLRHEQYF. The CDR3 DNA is TGTGCAAGTCGCTATGGACTGAGGCACGAGCAGTACTTC.